Listed here are 24 T cell receptor beta chains from one sample, sequenced in a study of shared clonotypes between healthy human individuals. Naive CD8 cells comprised CD45RO-negative, CCR7-positively selected cells, excluding terminally differentiated effector memory CD45RA+ cells. Profiled with immunoSEQ multiplex PCR; TCRdb holds only in-frame clones, not every one. The data hold about 2.1 million clones, with 93% observed a single time. Sequencing was carried out using naive CD8+ T cells from PBMCs. These receptors originate from a young man in good health. Some clones in this sample may be carry-over from other donors' samples.

J is TRBJ2-7 and V is TRBV27, with D tentatively TRBD1 or TRBD2 (7 bases each). V was cut by 0 bases and J by 9 bases, with 18 bases left in between. Looked up from germline, CDR1 is MNHEY and CDR2 is SMNVEV (reference sequence). The CDR3 covers 15 residues. The CDR3 bases are TGTGCCAGCAGTTTATCGACCAGGGGGGAGGGCGTGCAGTACTTC. Amino acids: CASSLSTRGEGVQYF.

This sequence joins TRBV11-3 and TRBJ2-1, with 11 bases aligning to TRBD2. Germline CDR1 SGHNT, CDR2 YENEEA. The ends lost 3 bases at V and 6 bases at J; junction bases unmatched: 4. The CDR3 contains 15 residues. The chain's CDR3 is CASSFSLAGGNEQFF. CDR3 in DNA: TGTGCCAGCAGCTTCTCCCTAGCGGGAGGCAATGAGCAGTTCTTC.

CDR3 region: CATSKQGNFYEQYF. CDR3 coding DNA: TGTGCCACCAGTAAACAGGGGAATTTCTACGAGCAGTACTTC. The gene calls are TRBV15 and TRBJ2-7; 7 bases fit TRBD1. The CDR3 sequence is 14 residues long. Looked up from germline, CDR1 is LNHNV and CDR2 is YYDKDF (reference sequence). V lost 6 bases to trimming and J lost 3 bases; unmatched junction nucleotides: 8.

The J gene is TRBJ1-2, the V gene TRBV5-1; TRBD1 is a possible D gene (5 bases). V was cut by 7 bases and J by 3 bases, with 19 bases left in between. The germline gives CDR1 SGHRS, CDR2 YFSETQ. CDR3 length equals 15 residues. The CDR3 reads CASGGWAGQDYGYTF. The CDR3 DNA is TGCGCCAGCGGAGGCTGGGCAGGGCAGGACTATGGCTACACCTTC.

The V call is TRBV4-2, the J call TRBJ2-7, with 13 bases that match TRBD2. Germline V lookup: CDR1 LGHNA, CDR2 YNFKEQ. The CDR3 extends over 17 amino acids. The J segment lost 0 bases and the V segment lost 0 bases, leaving 2 bases of the junction unmatched. The CDR3 DNA follows: TGTGCCAGCAGCCAAGACGGACTAGCGGGGGTCTCCTACGAGCAGTACTTC. Translation: CASSQDGLAGVSYEQYF.

The chain employs TRBV19 and TRBJ2-1, with D possibly matching TRBD1 (5 bases). CDR1 is LNHDA, CDR2 SQIVND, per germline (reference sequence). This CDR3 contains 17 residues. Trimming removed 2 bases from V and 0 bases from J, with 14 bases in between. CDR3 bases: TGTGCCAGTAGTATAAAACCTACAGGTCTCTCCTACAATGAGCAGTTCTTC. This sequence encodes CASSIKPTGLSYNEQFF.

The CDR3 sequence is CASSLSAGGNEQYF. CDR3 DNA: TGTGCCAGCAGTTTATCGGCAGGGGGCAACGAGCAGTACTTC. The V and J genes are TRBV27 and TRBJ2-7; 8 positions agree with TRBD1. The germline V gene encodes CDR1 MNHEY and CDR2 SMNVEV (reference sequence). Unmatched junction bases numbered 3, after V lost 0 bases and J lost 5 bases. The CDR3 contains 14 residues.

V gene TRBV5-1 combines with J gene TRBJ2-4; D is uncertain. With 0 bases removed from V and 0 bases from J, the gap between germline ends came to 16 bases. The CDR3 is made up of 18 amino acids. Germline values: CDR1 SGHRS, CDR2 YFSETQ. DNA of the CDR3: TGCGCCAGCAGCTTGGTGGCCAATCCGTCTCAAGCCAAAAACATTCAGTACTTC. Its protein is CASSLVANPSQAKNIQYF.

This chain links TRBV6-1 with TRBJ2-7, with 9 bases fitting TRBD1. This CDR3 has 12 residues. The germline V gene has CDR1 MNHNS and CDR2 SASEGT. Trimming took 10 bases from V and 2 from J; bases not matched to a gene: 3. The CDR3 DNA reads as TGTGCCACCGGGACAGGGACCTACGAGCAGTACTTC. This encodes CATGTGTYEQYF.

The rearrangement uses TRBV7-6 and TRBJ2-7, with D possibly TRBD1 on 6 matching bases. The CDR3 has 15 residues. Germline assignment: CDR1 SGHVS and CDR2 FNYEAQ. V was cut by 3 bases and J by 2 bases, with 14 bases left in between. The CDR3 nucleotides are TGTGCCAGCAGCTTGCAGGCCGACAGGACCTACGAGCAGTACTTC. Its protein is CASSLQADRTYEQYF.

The chain joins TRBV5-1 to TRBJ2-2; D perhaps matches TRBD1 (6 bases). V was clipped by 0 bases and J by 7 bases, with 10 bases between them. Germline V CDR1 and CDR2: SGHRS, YFSETQ. The CDR3 runs to 14 residues. CDR3 protein: CASSLAQGGGELFF. DNA for the CDR3: TGCGCCAGCAGCTTGGCACAGGGCGGCGGGGAGCTGTTTTTT.

The rearrangement links TRBV2 to TRBJ1-2; tentatively, D is TRBD1 (5 bases). Trimming cost V 5 bases and J 2 bases, with 15 bases left between them. The CDR3 consists of 15 residues. In germline, CDR1 is SNHLY, CDR2 FYNNEI. CDR3 in amino acids: CASSPSGPGNYGYTF. The DNA for the CDR3 is TGTGCCAGCAGTCCATCGGGTCCAGGGAACTATGGCTACACCTTC.

This clone was found once. The chain links TRBV28 to TRBJ2-7, with 10 bases matching TRBD2. The V gene's germline CDR1 is MDHEN and CDR2 SYDVKM. The CDR3 sequence is 15 residues long. Trimming removed 6 bases from V and 4 bases from J; junction bases left unmatched: 9. Written as DNA, the CDR3 is TGTGCCAGCAGATATGATGGGACTAGCGATTACGAGCAGTACTTC. As protein: CASRYDGTSDYEQYF.

The chain employs TRBV28 and TRBJ2-1, with D possibly TRBD2 on 6 matching bases. The germline CDR1 and CDR2 sequences are MDHEN and SYDVKM. Trimming shortened V by 8 bases and J by 1 base, and 12 bases separated the two germline ends. The CDR3 loop spans 14 amino acids. The CDR3 DNA sequence: TGTGCCAGCCAGGAGCGGGCGTCCTACAATGAGCAGTTCTTC. Protein product: CASQERASYNEQFF.

This clone was found once. The chain links TRBV2 to TRBJ2-1, with 8 bases fitting TRBD2. Germline V CDR1 and CDR2: SNHLY, FYNNEI. Trimming removed 5 bases from V and 9 bases from J; junction bases left unmatched: 15. CDR3 length: 16 amino acids. The CDR3 sequence is CASSPLGSGETGEQFF. Written as DNA, the CDR3 is TGTGCCAGCAGTCCTCTGGGTAGCGGGGAGACGGGTGAGCAGTTCTTC.

CDR3 loop: CASSVWGGQETQYF. The CDR3 DNA follows: TGTGCCAGCAGCGTATGGGGGGGACAAGAGACCCAGTACTTC. V usage is TRBV9 and J usage is TRBJ2-5; 7 nucleotides align to TRBD2. Trimming removed 1 base from V and 2 bases from J; junction bases left unmatched: 2. The CDR3 contains 14 residues. Germline CDR1 reads SGDLS; CDR2 reads YYNGEE. Full variable domain (missing parts from reference TRBV9 and TRBJ2-5): DSGVTQTPKHLITATGQRVTLRCSPRSGDLSVYWYQQSLDQGLQFLIQYYNGEERAKGNILERFSAQQFPDLHSELNLSSLELGDSALYFCASSVWGGQETQYFGPGTRLLVL.

The chain carries TRBV5-1 and TRBJ2-7, with D hard to call. The CDR3 is made up of 15 amino acids. With 0 bases removed from V and 5 bases from J, the gap between germline ends came to 15 bases. Germline V gene data show CDR1 as SGHRS and CDR2 as YFSETQ. CDR3 nucleotides: TGCGCCAGCAGCTTGGCCACACCAGCGTGGGACGAGCAGTACTTC. Protein: CASSLATPAWDEQYF.

This sequence joins TRBV28 and TRBJ2-1, with unresolved D. V was clipped by 6 bases and J by 5 bases, with 5 bases between them. The CDR3 contains 11 residues. CDR1 and CDR2 from the germline V gene are MDHEN and SYDVKM. CDR3 bases: TGTGCCAGCAGCCGGAACAATGAGCAGTTCTTC. Translating gives CASSRNNEQFF.

The J gene is TRBJ2-1, the V gene TRBV2; D is ambiguous. The ends were cut back, 11 bases at V and 4 bases at J, with 24 bases in the middle. Germline assignment: CDR1 SNHLY and CDR2 FYNNEI. This CDR3 region has 16 residues. CDR3 residues: CACDVRSQRKYNEQFF. The CDR3 bases are TGTGCCTGCGATGTGAGGTCCCAGCGAAAATACAATGAGCAGTTCTTC.

This clone was counted a single time. V gene TRBV5-5 combines with J gene TRBJ2-6; no firm D call. The germline CDR1 and CDR2 sequences are SGHKS and YYEKEE (reference sequence). This CDR3 is built from 15 residues. V lost 2 bases and J 0 bases, leaving 6 bases between the germline ends. CDR3 residues: CASSLSSSGANVLTF. The CDR3 DNA reads as TGTGCCAGCAGCTTATCAAGCTCTGGGGCCAACGTCCTGACTTTC.

The chain has TRBV6-5 and TRBJ2-7, with D unclear. Germline assignment: CDR1 MNHEY and CDR2 SVGAGI. The CDR3 runs 14 residues. V shed 0 bases and J shed 2 bases, with 8 bases lying between them. The CDR3 nucleotides are TGTGCCAGCAGTTACTCGGCTCTAACCTACGAGCAGTACTTC. Its translation is CASSYSALTYEQYF.

This chain connects TRBV7-9 to TRBJ1-4, with D hard to call. Deletions cut 1 base from V and 8 bases from J, with 8 bases between. Germline V gives CDR1 SEHNR, CDR2 FQNEAQ (reference sequence). The CDR3 is 13 amino acids. The CDR3 is CASSLGTSEKLFF. The CDR3 region has the DNA TGTGCCAGCAGCTTAGGGACCTCGGAAAAACTGTTTTTT.

The rearrangement uses TRBV10-1 and TRBJ2-7; TRBD1 aligns across 7 bases. Losses at the gene ends were 7 bases for V and 1 base for J; bases not matched to a gene: 7. Germline V gives CDR1 WNHNN, CDR2 SYGVQD (reference sequence). The CDR3 is made up of 14 amino acids. The CDR3 loop is CASTPSGGSYEQYF. CDR3 coding DNA: TGCGCCAGCACCCCCTCAGGGGGATCCTACGAGCAGTACTTC.

With respect to this clone: Within the sample, other DNA sequences also encode this same CDR3. The CDR3 nucleotides are TGTGCCAGCAGTCCGAGACAGGGAGATCAGCCCCAGCATTTT. Translating gives CASSPRQGDQPQHF. V usage is TRBV27 and J usage is TRBJ1-5; 7 positions match TRBD1. Losses at the gene ends were 5 bases for V and 5 bases for J; bases not matched to a gene: 6. Germline CDR1 reads MNHEY; CDR2 reads SMNVEV (reference sequence). The CDR3 has 14 residues.